A single sample is the source of the 17 T cell receptor beta chains below, sequenced in a study of blood T cell repertoires in COVID-19. Using immunoSEQ multiplex PCR, the repertoire was profiled, and TCRdb retains in-frame clones only, with some absent. The table includes approximately 210,000 clones, about 90% detected once. Material: PBMCs or T cells enriched from blood (not recorded which). The origin of the receptors is a woman between 18 and 29 years old who had recovered from COVID-19.

This clone was detected once. This chain joins TRBV9 and TRBJ2-2, with a weak D call TRBD2 (5 bases). CDR1 SGDLS and CDR2 YYNGEE come from the germline V gene. The germline V and J ends were trimmed by 2 bases and 3 bases, with 17 bases remaining between them. CDR3 length equals 17 residues. CDR3: CASSVNPGSPYTGELFF. DNA of the CDR3: TGTGCCAGCAGCGTGAATCCGGGATCTCCTTACACCGGGGAGCTGTTTTTT. Looking up the rest from reference TRBV9 and TRBJ2-2 gives the full variable domain: DSGVTQTPKHLITATGQRVTLRCSPRSGDLSVYWYQQSLDQGLQFLIQYYNGEERAKGNILERFSAQQFPDLHSELNLSSLELGDSALYFCASSVNPGSPYTGELFFGEGSRLTVL.

The chain's CDR3 is CASSQTVFNQPQHF. In DNA form, the CDR3 reads TGTGCCAGTAGCCAGACAGTCTTCAATCAGCCCCAGCATTTT. The chain joins TRBV19 to TRBJ1-5, with D possibly TRBD1 on 5 matching bases. Trimming stripped 6 bases from V and 3 bases from J, with 12 bases between. Germline lookup yields CDR1 LNHDA and CDR2 SQIVND (reference sequence). CDR3 size: 14 residues.

V gene TRBV6-6 combines with J gene TRBJ2-1, with TRBD2 identical over 8 bases. Germline-derived CDR1 and CDR2 are MNHNY and SVGAGI (reference sequence). The J segment lost 2 bases and the V segment lost 6 bases, leaving 6 bases of the junction unmatched. The CDR3 extends over 15 amino acids. The CDR3 DNA reads TGTGCCAGCAGACGAGCGGGGGAGCCCTACAATGAGCAGTTCTTC. Residues: CASRRAGEPYNEQFF.

The genes are TRBV27 and TRBJ2-1; D gene unclear. There are 13 residues in the CDR3. Germline loops: CDR1 MNHEY, CDR2 SMNVEV (reference sequence). V shed 3 bases and J shed 7 bases, with 10 bases lying between them. Written as DNA, the CDR3 is TGTGCCAGCAGTTTTACAGTCTGGAATGAGCAGTTCTTC. As protein: CASSFTVWNEQFF.

The CDR3 sequence: CASSAGLAGGRDSTDTQYF. The CDR3, as DNA: TGTGCCAGCAGCGCAGGACTAGCGGGGGGCCGAGATAGCACAGATACGCAGTATTTT. The V call is TRBV7-2, the J call TRBJ2-3; 14 nucleotides align to TRBD2. This CDR3 spans 19 amino acids. CDR1 and CDR2 (germline): SGHTA, FQGNSA. Germline trimming cut 5 bases from V and 0 bases from J; bases unmatched to any gene: 10.

The V and J genes are TRBV5-5 and TRBJ1-1; D gene ambiguous. This CDR3 is 14 amino acids long. Looked up from germline, CDR1 is SGHKS and CDR2 is YYEKEE (reference sequence). V was clipped by 4 bases and J by 2 bases, with 12 bases between them. The CDR3: CASSLDLFNTEAFF. The CDR3 DNA sequence: TGTGCCAGCAGCCTAGACCTATTTAACACTGAAGCTTTCTTT.

The V call is TRBV24-1, the J call TRBJ1-2, with a tentative D call TRBD1 (6 bases). Trimming took off 5 bases at V and 4 bases at J, with 13 bases between the two ends. The CDR3 sequence is 14 residues long. Germline assignment: CDR1 KGHDR and CDR2 SFDVKD. CDR3 region: CATSAGDGLYGYTF. The CDR3 DNA follows: TGTGCCACCAGTGCAGGGGACGGCCTCTATGGCTACACCTTC.

The chain joins TRBV9 to TRBJ1-3; TRBD1 might be the D (6 bases). Germline CDR1 and CDR2: SGDLS and YYNGEE. Trimming took off 3 bases at V and 5 bases at J, with 21 bases between the two ends. The CDR3 spans 17 residues. The CDR3, as DNA: TGTGCCAGCAGCGCGAAAGCACCGACAGGATTTCGAAACACCATATATTTT. Translation gives CASSAKAPTGFRNTIYF. Looking up the rest from reference TRBV9 and TRBJ1-3 gives the full variable domain: DSGVTQTPKHLITATGQRVTLRCSPRSGDLSVYWYQQSLDQGLQFLIQYYNGEERAKGNILERFSAQQFPDLHSELNLSSLELGDSALYFCASSAKAPTGFRNTIYFGEGSWLTVV.

This clone was counted ten times or more. V and J are TRBV7-3 and TRBJ2-7; possibly TRBD1 for D (5 bases). This CDR3 contains 15 residues. CDR1 and CDR2 from the germline V gene are SGHTA and FQGTGA. Trimming took off 7 bases at V and 1 base at J, with 17 bases between the two ends. As DNA, the CDR3 is TGTGCCAGCAACTACCCCAGGGCGAGGTCCTACGAGCAGTACTTC. It codes for CASNYPRARSYEQYF.

The chain recombines TRBV6-5 with TRBJ2-7; maybe TRBD1 (7 bases). V was clipped by 10 bases and J by 3 bases, with 22 bases between them. The CDR3 covers 15 residues. Germline assignment: CDR1 MNHEY and CDR2 SVGAGI. The CDR3 reads CATTRRDSAYYEQYF. The CDR3 DNA reads TGTGCCACTACGCGGCGGGACAGCGCCTACTACGAGCAGTACTTC.

The CDR3 DNA reads TGCGCCAGCAGCCAAGGAGGGAGGGGGAACTACGAGCAGTACTTC. Translation gives CASSQGGRGNYEQYF. This sequence joins TRBV4-1 and TRBJ2-7; tentatively, D is TRBD2 (7 bases). Trimming left V 1 base short and J 3 bases short, with 13 bases between. This CDR3 contains 15 residues. Germline loops: CDR1 MGHRA, CDR2 YSYEKL.

The chain uses TRBV10-2 and TRBJ1-2; maybe TRBD1 (5 bases). The CDR3 has 15 amino acids. In germline, CDR1 is WSHSY, CDR2 SAAADI. V dropped 5 bases and J dropped 2 bases, with 15 bases sitting between them. The CDR3 region has the DNA TGCGCCAGCAGTCCCGACGTAGACAGAAACTATGGCTACACCTTC. The encoded protein is CASSPDVDRNYGYTF.

V gene TRBV6-5 combines with J gene TRBJ1-1, with no clear D. The V and J ends lost 7 bases and 5 bases respectively, with 17 bases between them. CDR1 is MNHEY and CDR2 is SVGAGI in the germline V gene. The CDR3 runs to 14 residues. The CDR3 sequence is CASKHQGAATEAFF. CDR3 nucleotides: TGTGCCAGCAAGCACCAAGGCGCGGCGACTGAAGCTTTCTTT.

The J gene is TRBJ1-4, the V gene TRBV5-1; D is unresolved. The CDR3 contains 14 residues. V lost 3 bases, J lost 7 bases, and 13 bases lay in between. Germline assignment: CDR1 SGHRS and CDR2 YFSETQ. The CDR3 spells CASSSQDMSEKLFF. CDR3 nucleotide sequence: TGCGCCAGCAGCTCGCAAGACATGTCTGAAAAACTGTTTTTT.

This sequence joins TRBV14 and TRBJ1-6; D ambiguous. V lost 0 bases, J lost 7 bases, and 16 bases lay in between. CDR1 and CDR2 (germline): SGHDN, FVKESK. The CDR3 runs 17 residues. The CDR3 here is CASSQDAPWPQNSPLHF. In nucleotides, the CDR3 is TGTGCCAGCAGCCAAGATGCCCCGTGGCCACAAAATTCACCCCTCCACTTT.

The chain links TRBV7-9 to TRBJ2-7; 11 bases are a match to TRBD1. The length of the CDR3 is 15 residues. The junction had 4 bases not matched to a gene; V was cut back by 4 bases and J by 2 bases. Germline values: CDR1 SEHNR, CDR2 FQNEAQ (reference sequence). The CDR3: CASSSGQGGPYEQYF. DNA for the CDR3: TGTGCCAGCAGCTCGGGACAGGGGGGTCCCTACGAGCAGTACTTC.

The chain is built from TRBV19 and TRBJ1-3; D ambiguous. The CDR3 runs to 15 residues. With 6 bases removed from V and 0 bases from J, the gap between germline ends came to 12 bases. Germline V lookup: CDR1 LNHDA, CDR2 SQIVND (reference sequence). The chain's CDR3 is CASRIAGSSGNTIYF. CDR3 DNA: TGTGCCAGTAGGATTGCGGGGAGCTCTGGAAACACCATATATTTT.